This entry features one T cell receptor (beta chain) sequence. The antigen remains undetermined. This sample was included in a study of Graves' ophthalmopathy and Graves' hyperthyroidism. Study-level points and caveats: Most thyroid clonotypes expanded beyond 0.001 frequency were also found in blood. With a specificity of roughly 72% and a sensitivity of 70% to 71%, the model predicted ophthalmopathy progression.

The CDR3 runs to 11 residues. With 5 bases clipped from V and 5 bases from J, the junction kept 0 bases outside the gene matches. Germline assignment: CDR1 GTSNPN and CDR2 SVGIG (reference sequence). TCR beta CDR3 amplification used RNA transcripts. HTBI primers were employed in first-round RT-PCR, then a second-round multiplex PCR followed. In TCRdb, the multiplex PCR reads were re-called with MiXCR into one record per CDR3 protein. The table lists about 180,000 distinct CDR3 sequences, over 35% of them singletons. The chain recombines TRBV30 with TRBJ1-2, with TRBD1 matching over 9 bases. The sequence derives from a woman in her forties with Graves' ophthalmopathy. Sequencing input: peripheral blood. The CDR3 nucleotides read TGTGCCTGGGACAGGGGGTATGGCTACACCTTC. The encoded protein is CAWDRGYGYTF.